The 13 T cell receptor beta chains below come from one sample, sequenced in a study of shared clonotypes between healthy human individuals. Here immunoSEQ multiplex PCR was the method, and the copy in TCRdb shows in-frame clones only, minus some. The table shows 800,000 to 1,200,000 clones, with roughly 74% occurring only once. Material for sequencing was memory CD4+ T cells from PBMCs. Subset reported: CD45RA-negative fraction. The receptors derive from a man younger than 35 in good health. Some clones in this sample may be carry-over from other donors' samples.

This clone was observed a handful of times. The chain has TRBV10-3 and TRBJ2-2, with 14 bases matching TRBD2. CDR1 is ENHRY and CDR2 is SYGVKD in the germline V gene. V shed 11 bases and J 1 base; nucleotides not matched to a gene: 9. CDR3 length equals 17 residues. The CDR3 protein is CASRMGLAGVNTGELFF. The CDR3 DNA sequence: TGTGCCTCCAGGATGGGACTAGCGGGAGTGAACACCGGGGAGCTGTTTTTT.

The rearrangement joins TRBV7-2 to TRBJ2-5, with TRBD1 matching over 7 bases. The CDR3 extends over 14 amino acids. CDR1 and CDR2 from the germline V gene are SGHTA and FQGNSA. The V segment lost 5 bases and the J segment 2 bases; nucleotides outside the gene matches: 5. CDR3 sequence reads: CASSITGAQETQYF. The CDR3 DNA reads as TGTGCCAGCAGCATTACAGGGGCGCAAGAGACCCAGTACTTC.

The V call is TRBV29-1, the J call TRBJ2-3; D is perhaps TRBD1 or TRBD2 (6 bases each). Per the germline V gene, CDR1 is SQVTM and CDR2 is ANQGSEA. This CDR3 contains 12 residues. V was trimmed by 7 bases and J by 6 bases, leaving 14 bases between them. The CDR3, as DNA: TGCAGCGCCGACGGGGGCTCGGATACGCAGTATTTT. Translation gives CSADGGSDTQYF.

The chain combines TRBV12-5 with TRBJ2-7, with 7 bases identical to TRBD2. With V trimmed by 0 bases and J by 4 bases, 12 bases remained unmatched. The germline CDR1 and CDR2 sequences are LGHNT and FRNRAP. The CDR3 runs to 17 residues. CDR3 sequence: CASGLVPRASGGYEQYF. Written as DNA, the CDR3 is TGTGCTAGTGGTTTGGTCCCCCGAGCTAGCGGAGGGTACGAGCAGTACTTC.

This chain connects TRBV28 to TRBJ2-3, with a weak D call TRBD2 (7 bases). CDR1 and CDR2 (germline): MDHEN, SYDVKM. CDR3 length: 13 residues. V dropped 8 bases and J dropped 2 bases, with 11 bases sitting between them. CDR3: CASGGAATDTQYF. The CDR3 DNA reads TGTGCCAGCGGGGGGGCAGCCACAGATACGCAGTATTTT.

The chain carries TRBV5-4 and TRBJ1-1, with a tentative D call TRBD1 (6 bases). V was clipped by 4 bases and J by 7 bases, with 11 bases between them. Per the germline V gene, CDR1 is SGHNT and CDR2 is YYREEE (reference sequence). This CDR3 comprises 12 residues. This CDR3 is CASSLGHREAFF. DNA for the CDR3: TGTGCCAGCAGCCTGGGACACCGTGAAGCTTTCTTT.

This clone turned up a few times. The chain has TRBV5-4 and TRBJ1-2; weak D call: TRBD1 (6 bases). Germline lookup yields CDR1 SGHNT and CDR2 YYREEE (reference sequence). Between the trimmed V and J ends, which lost 6 bases and 0 bases, there was a span of 15 bases. The CDR3 spans 15 residues. The CDR3 DNA is TGTGCCAGCAATACGGGGGGCCGGGCTAACTATGGCTACACCTTC. It is translated as CASNTGGRANYGYTF. Looking up the rest from reference TRBV5-4 and TRBJ1-2 gives the full variable domain: ETGVTQSPTHLIKTRGQQVTLRCSSQSGHNTVSWYQQALGQGPQFIFQYYREEENGRGNFPPRFSGLQFPNYSSELNVNALELDDSALYLCASNTGGRANYGYTFGSGTRLTVV.

The rearrangement joins TRBV7-2 to TRBJ1-4; no definite D call. Trimming removed 1 base from V and 8 bases from J, with 11 bases in between. Germline assignment: CDR1 SGHTA and CDR2 FQGNSA. There are 14 residues in the CDR3. For the CDR3, the DNA is TGTGCCAGCAGCTTAGGGCGGGAATGGGAAAAACTGTTTTTT. Protein sequence: CASSLGREWEKLFF.

The chain combines TRBV5-4 with TRBJ2-7, with D perhaps TRBD1 or TRBD2 (6 bases each). The CDR3 is made up of 14 amino acids. From germline, CDR1 is SGHNT and CDR2 YYREEE (reference sequence). V lost 10 bases and J lost 4, with 21 bases in between. Here the CDR3 DNA reads TGTGCCTGGGGGGCTAAAGGGGAGGTGTACGAGCAGTACTTC. Translated: CAWGAKGEVYEQYF.

Only a few counts were recorded for this clone. The CDR3 reads CASSLTGEGSQHF. CDR3 nucleotides: TGTGCCAGCAGTCTTACGGGTGAAGGGTCCCAGCATTTT. J is TRBJ1-5 and V is TRBV6-5; D gene uncertain. V was cut by 5 bases and J by 11 bases, with 16 bases left in between. The CDR3 spans 13 residues. Germline CDR1 reads MNHEY; CDR2 reads SVGAGI.

As for this clone: Other DNA sequences in this sample translate to the same CDR3. The rearrangement links TRBV2 to TRBJ1-2, with a tentative D call TRBD1 (6 bases). The CDR3 consists of 12 residues. The germline V gene encodes CDR1 SNHLY and CDR2 FYNNEI. Trimming removed 3 bases at V and 6 bases at J, with 8 bases between. The CDR3 protein is CASSEDSHGYTF. In nucleotides, the CDR3 is TGTGCCAGCAGTGAGGACAGCCATGGCTACACCTTC.

The chain links TRBV11-3 to TRBJ2-2; TRBD2 agrees at 7 bases. Germline V gene sequence: CDR1 SGHNT, CDR2 YENEEA. V dropped 5 bases and J dropped 6; count of bases not matched to a gene: 12. The CDR3 consists of 16 residues. For the CDR3, the DNA is TGTGCCAGCAGCCCCATGGCGGGAGTAAGGGCCGGGGAGCTGTTTTTT. Translated: CASSPMAGVRAGELFF.

This chain joins TRBV5-6 and TRBJ2-4; D is perhaps TRBD2 (6 bases). Trimming removed 4 bases at V and 9 bases at J, with 17 bases between. Per the germline V gene, CDR1 is SGHDT and CDR2 is YYEEEE. This CDR3 is 14 amino acids long. The CDR3 spells CASSRGGGIGIQYF. CDR3 nucleotide sequence: TGTGCCAGCAGCCGCGGTGGGGGGATCGGCATTCAGTACTTC.